The TCR beta chain under discussion was sequenced for a study of graft-versus-host responses after intestinal transplantation. Study summary: Multivisceral, liver-intestinal, or isolated intestinal transplants were received by the recipients.

CDR3 length: 17 amino acids. Losses at the gene ends were 2 bases for V and 8 bases for J; bases not matched to a gene: 9. Germline V gene sequence: CDR1 MDHEN, CDR2 SYDVKM. Assay: immunoSEQ multiplex PCR; the TCRdb copy retains only in-frame clones and omits some. The sample consists of some 150,000 clones, approximately 91% of them appearing once. Findings of the study overall: High graft-versus-host to host-versus-graft clonal ratios were seen in allografts of patients with graft-donor T cell macrochimerism.

On this clone: Antigen unknown.

The chain combines TRBV28 with TRBJ2-1; 13 bases line up with TRBD2. The sequenced sample was unstimulated CD4+ T cells sorted from spleen or lymph node cells, obtained before intestinal transplant. This TCR was recovered from a human donor who received an intestinal transplant. CDR3 DNA sequence: TGTGCCAGCAGTTTAGCCCCTCGACTAGCGGGAGGCCATGAGCAGTTCTTC. Amino acids: CASSLAPRLAGGHEQFF.